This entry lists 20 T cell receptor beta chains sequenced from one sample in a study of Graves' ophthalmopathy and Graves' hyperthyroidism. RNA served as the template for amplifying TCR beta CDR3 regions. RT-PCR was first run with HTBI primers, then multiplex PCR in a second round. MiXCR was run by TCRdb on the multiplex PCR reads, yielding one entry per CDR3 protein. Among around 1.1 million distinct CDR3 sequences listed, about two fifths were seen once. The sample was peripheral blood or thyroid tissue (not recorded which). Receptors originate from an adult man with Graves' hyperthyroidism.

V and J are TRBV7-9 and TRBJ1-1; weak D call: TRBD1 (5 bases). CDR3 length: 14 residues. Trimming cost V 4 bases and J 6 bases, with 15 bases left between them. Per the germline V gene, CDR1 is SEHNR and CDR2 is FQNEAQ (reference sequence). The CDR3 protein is CASSYRPPGAEAFF. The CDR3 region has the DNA TGTGCCAGCAGCTACAGACCCCCGGGGGCTGAAGCTTTCTTT.

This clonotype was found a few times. The chain's CDR3 is CATSRERSINQPQHF. The CDR3 DNA reads TGTGCCACCAGCAGAGAGAGGTCTATCAATCAGCCCCAGCATTTT. The chain has TRBV15 and TRBJ1-5; D remains ambiguous. CDR1 is LNHNV, CDR2 YYDKDF, per germline (reference sequence). V lost 0 bases, J lost 3 bases, and 9 bases lay in between. CDR3 length: 15 amino acids.

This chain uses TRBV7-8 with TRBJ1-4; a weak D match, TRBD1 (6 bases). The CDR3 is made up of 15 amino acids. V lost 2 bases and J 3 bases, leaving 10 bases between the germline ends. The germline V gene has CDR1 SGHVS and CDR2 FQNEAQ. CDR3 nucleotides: TGTGCCAGCAGCTTATCCCAGGGGTCTAATGAAAAACTGTTTTTT. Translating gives CASSLSQGSNEKLFF.

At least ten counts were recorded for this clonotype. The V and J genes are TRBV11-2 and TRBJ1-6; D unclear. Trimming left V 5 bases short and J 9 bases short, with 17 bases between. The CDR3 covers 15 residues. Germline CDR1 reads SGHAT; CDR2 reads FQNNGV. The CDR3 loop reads CASSRQEIEGSPLHF. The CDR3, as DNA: TGTGCCAGCAGCCGCCAGGAAATAGAGGGTTCACCCCTCCACTTT.

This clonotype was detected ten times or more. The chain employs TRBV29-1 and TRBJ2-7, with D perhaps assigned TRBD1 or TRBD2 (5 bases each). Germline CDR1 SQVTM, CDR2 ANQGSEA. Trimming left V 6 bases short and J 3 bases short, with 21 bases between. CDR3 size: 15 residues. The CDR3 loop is CSVNSGPSSVYEQYF. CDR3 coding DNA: TGCAGCGTCAATTCGGGGCCTTCATCGGTCTACGAGCAGTACTTC.

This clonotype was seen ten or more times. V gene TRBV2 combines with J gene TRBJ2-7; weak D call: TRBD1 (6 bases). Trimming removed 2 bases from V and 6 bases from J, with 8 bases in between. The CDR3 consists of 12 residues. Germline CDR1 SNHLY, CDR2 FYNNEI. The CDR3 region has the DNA TGTGCCAGCAGTGAAACAGGGTTCGAGCAGTACTTC. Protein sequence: CASSETGFEQYF.

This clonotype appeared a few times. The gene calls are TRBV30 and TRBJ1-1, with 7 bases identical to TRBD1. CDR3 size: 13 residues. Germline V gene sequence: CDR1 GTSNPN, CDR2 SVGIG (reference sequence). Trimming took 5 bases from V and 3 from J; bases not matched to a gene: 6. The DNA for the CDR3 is TGTGCCTGGCGGGGACAGTCGCACACTGAAGCTTTCTTT. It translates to CAWRGQSHTEAFF.

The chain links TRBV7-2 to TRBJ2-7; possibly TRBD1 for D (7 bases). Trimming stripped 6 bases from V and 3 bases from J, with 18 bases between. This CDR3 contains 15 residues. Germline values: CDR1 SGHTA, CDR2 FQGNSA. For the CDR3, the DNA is TGTGCCAGCAGGCCCCGGGGCAGGGGGGACTACGAGCAGTACTTC. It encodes CASRPRGRGDYEQYF.

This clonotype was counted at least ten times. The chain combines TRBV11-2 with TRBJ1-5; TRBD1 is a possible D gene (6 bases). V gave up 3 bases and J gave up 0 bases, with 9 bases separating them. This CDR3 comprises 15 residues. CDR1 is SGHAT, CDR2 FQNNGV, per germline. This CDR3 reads CASSLQGYSNQPQHF. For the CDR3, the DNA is TGTGCCAGCAGCTTGCAGGGGTATAGCAATCAGCCCCAGCATTTT.

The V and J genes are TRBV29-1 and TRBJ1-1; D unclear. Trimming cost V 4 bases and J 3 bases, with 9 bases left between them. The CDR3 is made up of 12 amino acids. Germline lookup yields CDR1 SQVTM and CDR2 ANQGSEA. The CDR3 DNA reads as TGCAGCGTTGCGGTGGGATACACTGAAGCTTTCTTT. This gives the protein CSVAVGYTEAFF.

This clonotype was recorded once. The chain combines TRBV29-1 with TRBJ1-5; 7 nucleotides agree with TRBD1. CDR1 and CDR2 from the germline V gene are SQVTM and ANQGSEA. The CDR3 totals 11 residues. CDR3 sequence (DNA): TGCACCGAGGGGGCACATCAGCCCCAGCATTTT. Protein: CTEGAHQPQHF.

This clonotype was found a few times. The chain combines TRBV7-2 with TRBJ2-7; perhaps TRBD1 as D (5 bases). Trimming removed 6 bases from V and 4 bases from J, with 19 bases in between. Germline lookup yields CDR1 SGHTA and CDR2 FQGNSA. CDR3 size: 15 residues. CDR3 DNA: TGTGCCAGCAGTTTACCCCTAGGGGCGAAGTACGAGCAGTACTTC. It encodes CASSLPLGAKYEQYF.

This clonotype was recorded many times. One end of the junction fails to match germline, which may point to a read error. As DNA, the CDR3 is TGTGCCAGCAGCCTAGGGACAGGGGTGACCGGGGAGCTGTTTTTT. The encoded protein is CASSLGTGVTGELFF. The chain joins TRBV5-1 to TRBJ2-2, with 10 bases matching TRBD1. CDR1 and CDR2 (germline): SGHRS, YFSETQ. The CDR3 covers 15 residues.

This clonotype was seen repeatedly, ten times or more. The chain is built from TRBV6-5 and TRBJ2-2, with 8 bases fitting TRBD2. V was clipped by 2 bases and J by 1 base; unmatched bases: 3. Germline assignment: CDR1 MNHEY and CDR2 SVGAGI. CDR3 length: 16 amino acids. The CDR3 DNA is TGTGCCAGCAGTTACGTGGCGGGGGGGAACACCGGGGAGCTGTTTTTT. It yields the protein CASSYVAGGNTGELFF.

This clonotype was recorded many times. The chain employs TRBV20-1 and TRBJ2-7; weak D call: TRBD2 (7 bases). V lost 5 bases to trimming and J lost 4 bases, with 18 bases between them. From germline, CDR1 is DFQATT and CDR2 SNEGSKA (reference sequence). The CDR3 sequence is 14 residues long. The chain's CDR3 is CSAWGREIPYEQYF. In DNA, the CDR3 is TGCAGTGCTTGGGGGCGGGAGATTCCATACGAGCAGTACTTC.

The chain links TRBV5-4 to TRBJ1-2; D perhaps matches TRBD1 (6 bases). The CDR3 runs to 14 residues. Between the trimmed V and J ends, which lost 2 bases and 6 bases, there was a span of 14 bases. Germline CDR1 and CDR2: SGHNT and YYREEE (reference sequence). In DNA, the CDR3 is TGTGCCAGCAGCTTAGTAGCAGGGGTTCATGGCTACACCTTC. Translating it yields CASSLVAGVHGYTF.

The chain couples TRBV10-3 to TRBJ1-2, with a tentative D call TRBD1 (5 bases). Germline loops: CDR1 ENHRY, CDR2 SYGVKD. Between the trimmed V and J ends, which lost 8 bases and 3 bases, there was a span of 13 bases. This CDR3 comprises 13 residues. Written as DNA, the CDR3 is TGTGCCATCCGTACGGGGGGGGACTATGGCTACACCTTC. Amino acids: CAIRTGGDYGYTF.

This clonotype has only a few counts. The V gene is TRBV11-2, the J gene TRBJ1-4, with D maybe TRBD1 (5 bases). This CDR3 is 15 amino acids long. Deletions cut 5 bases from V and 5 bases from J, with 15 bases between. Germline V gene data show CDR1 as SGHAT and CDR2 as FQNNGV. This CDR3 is CASSTWDAGNEKLFF. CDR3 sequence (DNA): TGTGCCAGCAGCACCTGGGACGCGGGAAATGAAAAACTGTTTTTT.

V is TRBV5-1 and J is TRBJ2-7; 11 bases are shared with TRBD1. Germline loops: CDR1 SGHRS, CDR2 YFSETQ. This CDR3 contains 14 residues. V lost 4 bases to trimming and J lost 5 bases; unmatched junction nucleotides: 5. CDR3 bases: TGCGCCAGCAGCCGGACAGGGGGCTCGGACGAGCAGTACTTC. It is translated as CASSRTGGSDEQYF.

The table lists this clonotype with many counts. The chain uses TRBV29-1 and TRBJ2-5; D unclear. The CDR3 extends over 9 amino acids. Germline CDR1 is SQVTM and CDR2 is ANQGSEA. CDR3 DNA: TGCAGTGTTCAAGAGACCCAGTACTTC. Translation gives CSVQETQYF.